The following is a T cell receptor beta chain sequence with its context. Healthy bone marrow donors supplied every sample. This sample is drawn from a study of cytomegalovirus exposure and HLA in healthy donors. The CDR3 has 16 residues. The V gene end was trimmed by 4 bases and the J gene end by 4 bases; junction bases not matched to a gene: 5. Germline V gene data show CDR1 as SGHNT and CDR2 as YYREEE (reference sequence). Primers for the PCR totalled 60 Vbeta and 13 Jbeta. Assay: immunoSEQ multiplex PCR; the TCRdb copy retains only in-frame clones and omits some. In the table there are some 120,000 clones, about four fifths of which are singletons.

The receptor's source is a man in his thirties or forties in good health and CMV-seropositive. The rearrangement links TRBV5-4 to TRBJ2-7; 16 bases agree with TRBD2. What was sequenced was PBMCs. The CDR3 DNA reads as TGTGCCAGCAGCGCGGGACTAGCGGGGGGGCCATACGAGCAGTACTTC. This sequence encodes CASSAGLAGGPYEQYF.